This passage covers 16 T cell receptor beta chains from one sample sequenced in a study of technical replicates of blood from a handful of donors (dated by TCRdb to about 2017). Receptor libraries were prepared by the immunoSEQ multiplex PCR assay. TCRdb holds this immuneACCESS table with in-frame rearrangements only. Some clones are missing; in checked studies, unresolved V genes explain under half, and the rest has no known cause. This sample comprises some 74,000 clones, approximately 91% of them detected only once. The biggest ten clones account for 0.41% of the sample. Input material: T cells isolated from PBMCs. Receptors originate from a human donor in good health.

The chain couples TRBV11-3 to TRBJ2-3; 8 nucleotides align to TRBD1. With 4 bases clipped from V and 1 base from J, the junction kept 13 bases outside the gene matches. Germline CDR1 SGHNT, CDR2 YENEEA. The CDR3 sequence is 18 residues long. CDR3 DNA: TGTGCCAGCAGCTCGGACAGGGAGGATATTAGAGGCACAGATACGCAGTATTTT. It translates to CASSSDREDIRGTDTQYF.

The chain uses TRBV5-4 and TRBJ1-1; 10 nucleotides align to TRBD1. Germline values: CDR1 SGHNT, CDR2 YYREEE (reference sequence). This CDR3 is 16 amino acids long. Trimming at V came to 7 bases and at J to 0 bases, leaving 9 bases not matched to a gene. The DNA of the CDR3 is TGTGCCAGCTTACCGGGACAGGGGTACATGAACACTGAAGCTTTCTTT. Protein product: CASLPGQGYMNTEAFF.

The chain uses TRBV9 and TRBJ2-3; D not certain. CDR3 length: 15 amino acids. Trimming left V 0 bases short and J 3 bases short, with 11 bases between. Germline-derived CDR1 and CDR2 are SGDLS and YYNGEE. CDR3 sequence: CASSVVAELTDTQYF. CDR3 DNA sequence: TGTGCCAGCAGCGTAGTGGCGGAGCTTACAGATACGCAGTATTTT.

This clone was counted a single time. The CDR3 nucleotides read TGTGCCAGCAGCTGGAAACTTGGGACAGGGGCCGCCCAAGAGACCCAGTACTTC. This sequence encodes CASSWKLGTGAAQETQYF. J is TRBJ2-5 and V is TRBV5-4, with 10 bases matching TRBD1. This CDR3 region has 18 residues. Losses at the gene ends were 3 bases for V and 1 base for J; bases not matched to a gene: 12. Germline V gives CDR1 SGHNT, CDR2 YYREEE (reference sequence).

V and J are TRBV5-4 and TRBJ2-7, with D possibly matching TRBD2 (6 bases). Looked up from germline, CDR1 is SGHNT and CDR2 is YYREEE (reference sequence). The V and J ends lost 1 base and 5 bases respectively, with 13 bases between them. The CDR3 totals 14 residues. The CDR3 DNA is TGTGCCAGCAGCTTGAGCCTAGCGAATGACGAGCAGTACTTC. Its translation is CASSLSLANDEQYF.

The V gene is TRBV27, the J gene TRBJ2-1; TRBD2 aligns across 9 bases. Germline assignment: CDR1 MNHEY and CDR2 SMNVEV (reference sequence). The CDR3 has 17 amino acids. V lost 0 bases and J lost 4; bases outside the gene matches: 7. This chain's CDR3 is CASSLSTREGGYNEQFF. The CDR3 coding sequence is TGTGCCAGCAGTTTATCGACGCGGGAGGGAGGGTACAATGAGCAGTTCTTC.

The V call is TRBV9, the J call TRBJ1-3, with D unresolved. The V end lost 3 bases, the J end lost 2 bases, and 18 bases lay between the germline ends. Germline CDR1 and CDR2: SGDLS and YYNGEE. The CDR3 loop spans 17 amino acids. The CDR3 sequence: CASSDPRGGSTGNTIYF. DNA of the CDR3: TGTGCCAGCAGCGACCCGAGAGGAGGGAGTACTGGAAACACCATATATTTT. The whole variable domain, remainder taken from reference TRBV9 and TRBJ1-3, is DSGVTQTPKHLITATGQRVTLRCSPRSGDLSVYWYQQSLDQGLQFLIQYYNGEERAKGNILERFSAQQFPDLHSELNLSSLELGDSALYFCASSDPRGGSTGNTIYFGEGSWLTVV.

V usage is TRBV10-3 and J usage is TRBJ2-7, with a possible D match to TRBD2 (6 bases). The CDR3 sequence is 15 residues long. V lost 8 bases, J lost 3 bases, and 20 bases lay in between. CDR1 ENHRY and CDR2 SYGVKD come from the germline V gene. As DNA, the CDR3 is TGTGCCATCTCCAACTCCGGGCCCGGGGGCTACGAGCAGTACTTC. Amino acid sequence: CAISNSGPGGYEQYF.

This clone appeared many times. This chain links TRBV7-2 with TRBJ1-5; TRBD1 aligns across 8 bases. The CDR3 is made up of 14 amino acids. The germline CDR1 and CDR2 sequences are SGHTA and FQGNSA. V dropped 5 bases and J dropped 4; count of bases not matched to a gene: 4. The DNA of the CDR3 is TGTGCCAGCAGCCCGAGGACAGGGAATCAGCCCCAGCATTTT. Amino acid sequence: CASSPRTGNQPQHF.

The chain has TRBV14 and TRBJ2-7; a possible D gene is TRBD2 (6 bases). Germline V gene lookup returns CDR1 SGHDN and CDR2 FVKESK. The CDR3 extends over 14 amino acids. Trimming shortened V by 4 bases and J by 0 bases, and 10 bases separated the two germline ends. CDR3 region: CASSPLGGSYEQYF. The CDR3 coding sequence is TGTGCCAGCAGCCCTCTCGGGGGCTCCTACGAGCAGTACTTC.

The rearrangement uses TRBV9 and TRBJ2-3; 9 nucleotides agree with TRBD2. Unmatched junction bases numbered 5, after V lost 7 bases and J lost 2 bases. From germline, CDR1 is SGDLS and CDR2 YYNGEE. This CDR3 region has 14 residues. For the CDR3, the DNA is TGTGCCAGCGCACTAGCGGGCTCCACAGATACGCAGTATTTT. Its translation is CASALAGSTDTQYF.

This chain uses TRBV18 with TRBJ2-5; D not certain. V gave up 2 bases and J gave up 1 base, with 5 bases separating them. The CDR3 is made up of 13 amino acids. CDR1 KGHSH and CDR2 LQKENI come from the germline V gene. DNA for the CDR3: TGTGCCAGCTCACCAACTCCCCAAGAGACCCAGTACTTC. This translates into CASSPTPQETQYF.

This sequence joins TRBV18 and TRBJ1-1; a weak D match, TRBD1 (6 bases). The V and J ends lost 5 bases and 4 bases respectively, with 14 bases between them. The CDR3 consists of 14 residues. The germline V gene encodes CDR1 KGHSH and CDR2 LQKENI. The CDR3 loop is CASSIRQDFTEAFF. In nucleotides, the CDR3 is TGTGCCAGCTCAATTCGACAGGACTTCACTGAAGCTTTCTTT.

The chain carries TRBV19 and TRBJ1-5; a weak D match, TRBD1 (6 bases). Trimming shortened V by 6 bases and J by 3 bases, and 12 bases separated the two germline ends. The germline gives CDR1 LNHDA, CDR2 SQIVND (reference sequence). CDR3 length: 14 amino acids. Here the CDR3 reads CASRQTGYNQPQHF. As DNA, the CDR3 is TGTGCCAGTAGACAAACAGGGTACAATCAGCCCCAGCATTTT.

This chain links TRBV18 with TRBJ1-3; D not resolved. The CDR3 covers 13 residues. V shed 1 base and J shed 4 bases, with 5 bases lying between them. CDR1 and CDR2 (germline): KGHSH, LQKENI. DNA for the CDR3: TGTGCCAGCTCACCACTACGGGGAAACACCATATATTTT. The encoded protein is CASSPLRGNTIYF.

The chain uses TRBV7-9 and TRBJ2-3; weak D call: TRBD1 (6 bases). Germline V gene lookup returns CDR1 SEHNR and CDR2 FQNEAQ (reference sequence). The CDR3 runs to 14 residues. Trimming removed 4 bases at V and 4 bases at J, with 12 bases between. The CDR3 DNA reads TGTGCCAGCAGCTCCTCAGCAGGGGCAGATACGCAGTATTTT. This codes for CASSSSAGADTQYF. Full variable domain (missing parts from reference TRBV7-9 and TRBJ2-3): DTGVSQNPRHKITKRGQNVTFRCDPISEHNRLYWYRQTLGQGPEFLTYFQNEAQLEKSRLLSDRFSAERPKGSFSTLEIQRTEQGDSAMYLCASSSSAGADTQYFGPGTRLTVL.